The 15 T cell receptor beta chains in this list originate from one sample, sequenced in a study of blood T cell repertoires in COVID-19. The method was immunoSEQ multiplex PCR; TCRdb's version includes in-frame clones alone and lacks a portion of them. The repertoire has about 220,000 clones, approximately 81% of them found once; the top ten carry approximately 5.1%. Sequenced input: peripheral blood. The receptors here all came from a woman aged 55-70 years who had recovered from COVID-19.

The chain recombines TRBV7-9 with TRBJ1-2; D gene uncertain. The CDR3 covers 13 residues. V shed 1 base and J shed 8 bases, with 11 bases lying between them. Germline loops: CDR1 SEHNR, CDR2 FQNEAQ (reference sequence). The CDR3 region is CASSLGGTEGYTF. For the CDR3, the DNA is TGTGCCAGCAGCTTAGGAGGTACGGAGGGCTACACCTTC.

This clone was counted between two and nine times. The rearrangement uses TRBV3-1 (or the pseudogene TRBV3-2) and TRBJ1-6; 7 nucleotides agree with TRBD1. The CDR3 is made up of 15 amino acids. Germline V CDR1 and CDR2: LGHDT, YNNKEL (reference sequence). Losses at the gene ends were 4 bases for V and 5 bases for J; bases not matched to a gene: 5. This CDR3 is CASSPGQQDNSPLHF. CDR3 in DNA: TGTGCCAGCAGCCCGGGACAGCAAGATAATTCACCCCTCCACTTT.

In its sample, this clone was seen a few times. The genes are TRBV18 and TRBJ1-1; TRBD1 matches at 8 bases. With V trimmed by 6 bases and J by 7 bases, 7 bases remained unmatched. In germline, CDR1 is KGHSH, CDR2 LQKENI. CDR3 length equals 13 residues. CDR3 DNA sequence: TGTGCCAGCTCTCTGACAGGGGTAATTGAAGCTTTCTTT. This gives the protein CASSLTGVIEAFF.

CDR3: CASSRPSGGDYEQYF. The CDR3 DNA reads TGCGCCAGCAGCCGCCCTAGCGGGGGAGACTACGAGCAGTACTTC. The chain links TRBV5-1 to TRBJ2-7; 10 bases agree with TRBD2. Germline CDR1 SGHRS, CDR2 YFSETQ. The CDR3 extends over 15 amino acids. The junction had 7 bases not matched to a gene; V was cut back by 4 bases and J by 3 bases.

A single count supports this clone. The chain uses TRBV15 and TRBJ1-5; D call uncertain. The V gene's germline CDR1 is LNHNV and CDR2 YYDKDF (reference sequence). Deletions cut 0 bases from V and 11 bases from J, with 14 bases between. This CDR3 has 14 amino acids. The CDR3 reads CATSRDRSGLAQHF. The CDR3 DNA follows: TGTGCCACCAGCAGAGATCGGAGCGGGTTGGCCCAGCATTTT.

This chain links TRBV19 with TRBJ1-1, with D tentatively TRBD1 (5 bases). The germline CDR1 and CDR2 sequences are LNHDA and SQIVND (reference sequence). This CDR3 has 12 residues. The V end was cut by 4 bases, the J end by 9 bases, with 12 bases between. The CDR3 nucleotides are TGTGCCAGTAGTAGGGGGGGACCCAAAGCTTTCTTT. The encoded protein is CASSRGGPKAFF.

This clone was seen once. As DNA, the CDR3 is TGTGCCAGCAGCAACCGGGACAGTCAAGAGACCCAGTACTTC. This gives the protein CASSNRDSQETQYF. The rearrangement joins TRBV2 to TRBJ2-5, with 7 bases that match TRBD1. Germline V CDR1 and CDR2: SNHLY, FYNNEI. The CDR3 contains 14 residues. V lost 6 bases, J lost 2 bases, and 6 bases stayed unmatched.

This clone appeared once. The V and J genes are TRBV5-4 and TRBJ1-2; 11 bases are a match to TRBD1. The CDR3 consists of 14 residues. Trimming took 3 bases from V and 7 from J; bases not matched to a gene: 5. Germline V gives CDR1 SGHNT, CDR2 YYREEE (reference sequence). The CDR3 loop reads CASSSKGTGGGYTF. The CDR3 bases are TGTGCCAGCAGCTCTAAAGGGACAGGGGGTGGCTACACCTTC.

This chain links TRBV9 with TRBJ2-2; 12 nucleotides match TRBD1. There are 14 residues in the CDR3. CDR1 and CDR2 (germline): SGDLS, YYNGEE. The V segment lost 6 bases and the J segment 5 bases; nucleotides outside the gene matches: 2. CDR3 nucleotide sequence: TGTGCCAGCATGGGACAGGGGGCGACCGGGGAGCTGTTTTTT. It is translated as CASMGQGATGELFF.

The chain employs TRBV6-4 and TRBJ2-1; TRBD2 agrees at 8 bases. Germline V gene sequence: CDR1 MRHNA, CDR2 SNTAGT. The CDR3 is 15 residues long. V lost 6 bases to trimming and J lost 7 bases; unmatched junction nucleotides: 11. As DNA, the CDR3 is TGTGCCAGCAGCCACTCAGCGGGGGCTGCGAATGAGCAGTTCTTC. Protein: CASSHSAGAANEQFF.

The gene calls are TRBV9 and TRBJ2-3; 9 bases match TRBD2. The length of the CDR3 is 16 residues. The germline CDR1 and CDR2 sequences are SGDLS and YYNGEE. V gave up 4 bases and J gave up 2 bases; unmatched junction bases: 8. The CDR3 nucleotides read TGTGCCAGCAGCTCGAAGCGGGGGGCGTACACAGATACGCAGTATTTT. Its protein product is CASSSKRGAYTDTQYF. Combining the CDR3 with reference TRBV9 and TRBJ2-3 gives the whole variable domain DSGVTQTPKHLITATGQRVTLRCSPRSGDLSVYWYQQSLDQGLQFLIQYYNGEERAKGNILERFSAQQFPDLHSELNLSSLELGDSALYFCASSSKRGAYTDTQYFGPGTRLTVL.

The J gene is TRBJ2-5, the V gene TRBV11-2; D remains ambiguous. V lost 5 bases and J 3 bases, leaving 13 bases between the germline ends. The CDR3 is 14 amino acids. Germline values: CDR1 SGHAT, CDR2 FQNNGV. CDR3: CASSRGAREETQYF. Here the CDR3 DNA reads TGTGCCAGCAGCCGAGGAGCCCGGGAAGAGACCCAGTACTTC.

This rearrangement joins TRBV5-1 to TRBJ1-4, with a possible D match to TRBD1 (5 bases). Trimming pared 7 bases from V and 2 bases from J, leaving 12 bases between. This CDR3 spans 14 amino acids. The V gene's germline CDR1 is SGHRS and CDR2 YFSETQ. The CDR3 bases are TGCGCCAGCTCAGTCGGGGGGACTAATGAAAAACTGTTTTTT. Its protein is CASSVGGTNEKLFF.

This chain joins TRBV6-5 and TRBJ1-1; no firm D call. This CDR3 contains 12 residues. Germline loops: CDR1 MNHEY, CDR2 SVGAGI. Trimming shortened V by 5 bases and J by 12 bases, and 16 bases separated the two germline ends. CDR3 sequence: CASSPPGRLTFF. CDR3 sequence (DNA): TGTGCCAGCAGTCCTCCCGGGAGGTTGACTTTCTTT.

The V and J genes are TRBV2 and TRBJ1-1; 9 bases line up with TRBD1. Looked up from germline, CDR1 is SNHLY and CDR2 is FYNNEI. V trimming: 6 bases; J trimming: 5 bases; junction bases outside the gene matches: 13. CDR3 length: 16 residues. The CDR3 nucleotides are TGTGCCAGCAGAGACAATACCGGGACAGGGAGAACTGAAGCTTTCTTT. It encodes CASRDNTGTGRTEAFF.